One T cell receptor beta chain is described in this entry. Antigen specificity is unknown. TCRdb called the 5' RACE reads again in MiXCR, with one record for every CDR3 protein. The sample carries 670,000 or so distinct CDR3 sequences, around 17% recorded once. The source of the sample is a study of CD8 T cells in ankylosing spondylitis. Study conclusions and caveats: Ankylosing spondylitis blood appeared to carry a characteristic TCR beta motif of fewer than 10 highly homologous variants. Clones tied to disease were said to be significantly enriched in matched ankylosing spondylitis synovial fluid.

V trimming: 4 bases; J trimming: 5 bases; junction bases outside the gene matches: 7. Germline loops: CDR1 SGHTA, CDR2 FQGNSA. The CDR3 loop spans 14 amino acids. The sequence was obtained from a male donor with ankylosing spondylitis. Sequenced material: blood, either unsorted or a sorted T cell fraction (not recorded which). This chain links TRBV7-2 with TRBJ2-5; 7 bases fit TRBD2. The CDR3 nucleotides read TGTGCCAGCAGCTCACTAGCGACTTTCGAGACCCAGTACTTC. As protein: CASSSLATFETQYF.